This is a list of T cell receptor beta chains from one sample in a study of T-cell reconstitution after alpha-beta-depleted transplantation in children. Using its own MiXCR run on the PCR reads, TCRdb lists one record per CDR3 protein. Of about 510,000 distinct CDR3 sequences listed, about 10% were seen once; the top ten hold 14%. Sequences were derived from PBMCs, mostly from graft donor cells, sampled 180 days after TCRalphabeta/CD19-depleted stem cell transplant. These receptors were obtained from a female patient aged 2-10 years who had a stem cell transplant for aplastic anemia, so the T cells may come from the graft donor. Both conserved end residues are part of each CDR3. A D gene is named only where the DNA matches it firmly. Size is stated for part of the rows, as once, few or many counts, or as a class when the clone is expanded.

J | D | V | size | DNA | CDR3
TRBJ1-5 | . | TRBV19 | few | TGTGCCAGTAGTCAATCGGGGTATGGGCAGCCCCAGCATTTT | CASSQSGYGQPQHF
TRBJ1-1 | . | TRBV7-2 | . | TGTGCCAGCAGCTTACAACGGGTGAACACTGAAGCTTTCTTT | CASSLQRVNTEAFF
TRBJ2-5 | TRBD1 | TRBV29-1 | many | TGCAGCGTGCTGGGCAGGGGGCACGAGACCCAGTACTTC | CSVLGRGHETQYF
TRBJ2-5 | . | TRBV4-3 | . | TGCGCCAGCAGCCAAGATCCGGGGGCTAGAGAGACCCAGTACTTC | CASSQDPGARETQYF
TRBJ2-3 | TRBD2 | TRBV20-1 | few | TGCAGTGCTAGTCGGAGCGGGGGCTACACAGATACGCAGTATTTT | CSASRSGGYTDTQYF
TRBJ1-1 | . | TRBV28 | many | TGTGCCAGCAGCTTGCAGCTGAACACTGAAGCTTTCTTT | CASSLQLNTEAFF
TRBJ2-1 | TRBD2 | TRBV18 | . | TGTGCCAGCTCACCTCGGACTAGCGGGAAAAACAATGAGCAGTTCTTC | CASSPRTSGKNNEQFF
TRBJ1-2 | . | TRBV14 | . | TGTGCCAGCAGTCCCCGACACTATGGCTACACCTTC | CASSPRHYGYTF
TRBJ2-1 | . | TRBV20-1 | . | TGCAGTGCGGACTGGCGGGACGATGAGCAGTTCTTC | CSADWRDDEQFF
TRBJ2-7 | TRBD1 | TRBV3-1 | . | TGTGCCAGCAGCCTCCGGACAGGGGGCAACGAGCAGTACTTC | CASSLRTGGNEQYF
TRBJ2-1 | . | TRBV6-2/TRBV6-3 | . | TGTGCCAGCACCGGCGGGGCCCACTCCTACAATGAGCAGTTCTTC | CASTGGAHSYNEQFF
TRBJ1-5 | . | TRBV7-2 | few | TGTGCCAGCAGCTTCGGCGCAGGGAGAAATCAGCCCCAGCATTTT | CASSFGAGRNQPQHF
TRBJ2-1 | TRBD2 | TRBV25-1 | . | TGTGCCAGCAGTGAATCCCCGGCTAGCGGGAGGGCCGGTGAGCAGTTCTTC | CASSESPASGRAGEQFF
TRBJ2-2 | TRBD1 | TRBV27 | few | TGTGCCAGCAGTACCAGGGACAGGTTGAACACCGGGGAGCTGTTTTTT | CASSTRDRLNTGELFF
TRBJ2-6 | TRBD1 | TRBV4-2 | many | TGTGCCAGCAGCCTTACCCCCGGGACAGGGGGCGCCGGTGGGGCCAACGTCCTGACTTTC | CASSLTPGTGGAGGANVLTF
TRBJ2-3 | . | TRBV2 | . | TGTGCCAGCAGCTTCCCCCGTTGGGTTGGTACAGATACGCAGTATTTT | CASSFPRWVGTDTQYF
TRBJ2-3 | TRBD2 | TRBV7-2 | many | TGTGCCAGCAGCTTAGGACTAGCGGGGGGAGATACGCAGTATTTT | CASSLGLAGGDTQYF
TRBJ2-5 | . | TRBV11-2 | many | TGTGCCAGCAGCTTACGGACAGCGTCTCAAGAGACCCAGTACTTC | CASSLRTASQETQYF
TRBJ1-2 | . | TRBV12-3/TRBV12-4 | . | TGTGCCAGCAGATACCGGACCCCTGGCTACACCTTC | CASRYRTPGYTF
TRBJ1-5 | . | TRBV29-1 | many | TGCAGCGTCCGGGACGGTAATCAGCCCCAGCATTTT | CSVRDGNQPQHF
TRBJ1-1 | TRBD1 | TRBV6-5 | few | TGTGCCAGCAGTTACTTAGGCCACAGGGGGCCCCGCACTGAAGCTTTCTTT | CASSYLGHRGPRTEAFF
TRBJ1-2 | . | TRBV4-3 | . | TGCGCCAGCAGCCAAGCGGCCGCACCACCTAACTATGGCTACACCTTC | CASSQAAAPPNYGYTF
TRBJ1-2 | TRBD1 | TRBV6-5 | . | TGTGCCAGCAGTTATGAGGCAGGGGGTGGCTACACCTTC | CASSYEAGGGYTF
TRBJ2-1 | TRBD1 | TRBV9 | few | TGTGCCAGCAGCGTATCGCCCGGGGCAGGGGGCTCCTACAATGAGCAGTTCTTC | CASSVSPGAGGSYNEQFF
TRBJ2-7 | TRBD2 | TRBV11-2 | . | TGTGCCAGCAGCCGCGGGACTAGCGCCAGCTCCTACGAGCAGTACTTC | CASSRGTSASSYEQYF
TRBJ2-3 | . | TRBV15 | . | TGTGCCACCAGCGGGAGGGATACGCAGTATTTT | CATSGRDTQYF
TRBJ1-5 | . | TRBV9 | . | TGTGCCAGCAGCGTAGGGGGGGGAGGGCAGCCCCAGCATTTT | CASSVGGGGQPQHF
TRBJ1-1 | . | TRBV7-2 | few | TGTGCCAGCAGCTTTCACAGGGACACTGAAGCTTTCTTT | CASSFHRDTEAFF
TRBJ1-1 | TRBD1 | TRBV5-1 | . | TGCGCCAGCAGCTTGCTGGGACAGGGGATTTGGGACACTGAAGCTTTCTTT | CASSLLGQGIWDTEAFF
TRBJ2-1 | . | TRBV6-2/TRBV6-3 | . | TGTGCCAGCAGTCCAGGGGCCTATGAGCAGTTCTTC | CASSPGAYEQFF
TRBJ2-1 | TRBD2 | TRBV9 | many | TGTGCCAGCAGTCCCTTCCTCCTAGGAGCGGGGTTAAACAATGAGCAGTTCTTC | CASSPFLLGAGLNNEQFF
TRBJ1-1 | . | TRBV30 | once | TGTGCCTGGAGTGTACGGGGCAGTGGGGCGACTGAAGCTTTCTTT | CAWSVRGSGATEAFF
TRBJ1-5 | . | TRBV12-3/TRBV12-4 | many | TGTGCCAGCAGTTTATGGGCAAGCAATCAGCCCCAGCATTTT | CASSLWASNQPQHF
TRBJ1-4 | . | TRBV19 | few | TGTGCCAGTAGTATTGGGGCGGCAACTAATGAAAAACTGTTTTTT | CASSIGAATNEKLFF
TRBJ1-1 | . | TRBV6-2/TRBV6-3 | . | TGTGCCAGCAGTCACCGACAGCCCATGAACACTGAAGCTTTCTTT | CASSHRQPMNTEAFF
TRBJ1-2 | TRBD1 | TRBV7-9 | few | TGTGCCAGCAGTCTCGGGACAGGGGATGGCTACACCTTC | CASSLGTGDGYTF
TRBJ2-2 | TRBD2 | TRBV7-3 | . | TGTGCCAGCAGCCCCCGGGGGCTAGCGGGAGGCACCGGGGAGCTGTTTTTT | CASSPRGLAGGTGELFF
TRBJ2-5 | . | TRBV5-1 | few | TGCGCCAGCAGCTGGACCTTAGCGGAGCAAGAGACCCAGTACTTC | CASSWTLAEQETQYF
TRBJ2-1 | TRBD2 | TRBV20-1 | few | TGCAGTGCTTACCCCGGGACTAGCGCCCTCCATGAGCAGTTCTTC | CSAYPGTSALHEQFF
TRBJ1-1 | . | TRBV28 | many | TGTGCCAGCAGTCAGAGACAACCGAACACTGAAGCTTTCTTT | CASSQRQPNTEAFF
TRBJ1-1 | TRBD1 | TRBV5-1 | few | TGCGCCAGCAGCTCCCTTAACGACAGGGTGACTGAAGCTTTCTTT | CASSSLNDRVTEAFF
TRBJ1-5 | . | TRBV14 | . | TGTGCCAGCAGCCAAGAGGGAGAGGGCAGGGCTAAATTTAGCAATCAGCCCCAGCATTTT | CASSQEGEGRAKFSNQPQHF
TRBJ2-2 | TRBD1 | TRBV15 | . | TGTGCCACCAGCAGGACAGGGAAGGTTGACGGGGAGCTGTTTTTT | CATSRTGKVDGELFF
TRBJ2-2 | . | TRBV18 | . | TGTGCCAGCTCACCAGGTCGCGGCGGGGAGCTGTTTTTT | CASSPGRGGELFF
TRBJ2-1 | TRBD2 | TRBV15 | many | TGTGCCACCAGCAGAGATAGCGGACTAGCGGGAGTAGGGCAGTTCTTC | CATSRDSGLAGVGQFF
TRBJ2-5 | . | TRBV24-1 | . | TGTGCCACCAGTGACCCCTCTCCGGGTAGGGACGAGACCCAGTACTTC | CATSDPSPGRDETQYF
TRBJ2-5 | . | TRBV12-3/TRBV12-4 | . | TGTGCCAGCAGGAAGATGGAACAAGAGACCCAGTACTTC | CASRKMEQETQYF
TRBJ1-5 | . | TRBV7-9 | few | TGTGCCAGCAGCTTAGGGGACACCGGCAATCAGCCCCAGCATTTT | CASSLGDTGNQPQHF
TRBJ2-4 | . | TRBV28 | many | TGTGCCAGCAGTCGGGTAGCCAAAAACATTCAGTACTTC | CASSRVAKNIQYF
TRBJ2-1 | . | TRBV30 | . | TGTGCCTGGACATTCCGAGGGAATGAGCAGTTCTTC | CAWTFRGNEQFF
TRBJ2-5 | . | TRBV7-2 | . | TGTGCCAGCAGCTTTATCGTCCAGCTCCAAGAGACCCAGTACTTC | CASSFIVQLQETQYF
TRBJ1-1 | . | TRBV30 | . | TGTGCCTGGAGTCCAGGGATAAGGGACACTGAAGCTTTCTTT | CAWSPGIRDTEAFF